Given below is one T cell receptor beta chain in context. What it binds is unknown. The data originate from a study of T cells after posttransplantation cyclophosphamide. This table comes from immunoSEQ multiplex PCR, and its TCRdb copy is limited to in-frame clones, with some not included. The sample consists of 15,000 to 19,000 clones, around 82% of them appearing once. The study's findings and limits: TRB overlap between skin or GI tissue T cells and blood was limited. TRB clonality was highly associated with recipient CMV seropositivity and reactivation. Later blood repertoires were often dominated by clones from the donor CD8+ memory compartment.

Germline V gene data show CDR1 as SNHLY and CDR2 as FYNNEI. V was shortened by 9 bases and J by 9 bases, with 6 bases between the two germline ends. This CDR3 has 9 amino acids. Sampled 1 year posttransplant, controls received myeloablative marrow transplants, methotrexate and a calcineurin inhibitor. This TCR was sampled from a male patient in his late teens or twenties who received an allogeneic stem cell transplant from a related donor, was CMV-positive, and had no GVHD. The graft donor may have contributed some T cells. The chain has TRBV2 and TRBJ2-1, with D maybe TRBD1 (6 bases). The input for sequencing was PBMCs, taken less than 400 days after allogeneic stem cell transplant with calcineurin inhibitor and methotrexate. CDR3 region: CARQGEQFF. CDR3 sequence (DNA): TGTGCCAGACAGGGTGAGCAGTTCTTC.